The 16 T cell receptor beta chains below were found in one sample sequenced in a study of blood T cell repertoires in COVID-19. The protocol was immunoSEQ multiplex PCR, while the TCRdb copy is restricted to in-frame clones and leaves out a portion. The sample shows roughly 170,000 clones, about 86% of them seen only once. Sample: peripheral blood. Every receptor here comes from a man in his 70s with active or convalescent COVID-19.

The CDR3 DNA sequence: TGCAGCGTTGCCAGCGTCGGAGGCACCGGGGAGCTGTTTTTT. Translation gives CSVASVGGTGELFF. The rearrangement joins TRBV29-1 to TRBJ2-2; weak D call: TRBD2 (5 bases). There are 14 residues in the CDR3. With 4 bases removed from V and 4 bases from J, the gap between germline ends came to 13 bases. Germline V gene sequence: CDR1 SQVTM, CDR2 ANQGSEA.

This clone was counted between two and nine times. V is TRBV5-1 and J is TRBJ2-2, with 8 bases that match TRBD1. V shed 5 bases and J 4 bases; nucleotides not matched to a gene: 4. In germline, CDR1 is SGHRS, CDR2 YFSETQ. The CDR3 has 14 amino acids. The CDR3 sequence: CASRPDRGTGELFF. The CDR3 bases are TGCGCCAGCAGACCCGACAGGGGCACCGGGGAGCTGTTTTTT.

The rearrangement links TRBV29-1 to TRBJ2-3; D is unclear. The ends were cut back, 4 bases at V and 5 bases at J, with 10 bases in the middle. CDR3 length: 12 residues. Per the germline V gene, CDR1 is SQVTM and CDR2 is ANQGSEA. The CDR3 region has the DNA TGCAGCGTTGGAGGTGTACGAGATACGCAGTATTTT. This sequence encodes CSVGGVRDTQYF.

V usage is TRBV7-9 and J usage is TRBJ1-2, with D hard to call. Trimming took off 5 bases at V and 6 bases at J, with 13 bases between the two ends. Germline CDR1 and CDR2: SEHNR and FQNEAQ (reference sequence). The CDR3 consists of 13 residues. The CDR3 DNA is TGTGCCAGCAGCCCCAAAGCGACCCATGGCTACACCTTC. This gives the protein CASSPKATHGYTF.

V gene TRBV29-1 combines with J gene TRBJ1-5; D is ambiguous. The CDR3 is made up of 15 amino acids. V was pared by 1 base and J by 6 bases, with 16 bases between. Per the germline V gene, CDR1 is SQVTM and CDR2 is ANQGSEA. The CDR3 protein is CSVEGGVVEGQPQHF. DNA for the CDR3: TGCAGCGTTGAAGGAGGTGTGGTTGAGGGTCAGCCCCAGCATTTT.

In this sample, this clone turned up a few times. The CDR3 coding sequence is TGTGCCAGCAGCACGGGACTGGATATGAGCACAGATACGCAGTATTTT. Translation: CASSTGLDMSTDTQYF. The chain links TRBV7-3 to TRBJ2-3; D is possibly TRBD2 (6 bases). Germline values: CDR1 SGHTA, CDR2 FQGTGA. Deletions cut 5 bases from V and 0 bases from J, with 15 bases between. The CDR3 loop spans 16 amino acids.

This clone was seen only once. V usage is TRBV28 and J usage is TRBJ2-1; the D gene is possibly TRBD2 (6 bases). The CDR3 sequence is 15 residues long. Trimming took off 7 bases at V and 4 bases at J, with 17 bases between the two ends. The germline gives CDR1 MDHEN, CDR2 SYDVKM. The CDR3 DNA reads as TGTGCCAGCACTTCCGCGGGGAGACGGTACAATGAGCAGTTCTTC. As protein: CASTSAGRRYNEQFF.

The chain employs TRBV24-1 and TRBJ2-1; TRBD1 agrees at 7 bases. CDR1 is KGHDR and CDR2 is SFDVKD in the germline V gene. The V segment lost 5 bases and the J segment 0 bases; nucleotides outside the gene matches: 6. The CDR3 contains 16 residues. CDR3 coding DNA: TGTGCCACCAGTGTCCAAGGGGGCAGCTCCTACAATGAGCAGTTCTTC. Its protein is CATSVQGGSSYNEQFF.

The gene calls are TRBV5-5 and TRBJ1-6; D is perhaps TRBD1 (6 bases). The germline V gene has CDR1 SGHKS and CDR2 YYEKEE (reference sequence). Trimming pared 0 bases from V and 9 bases from J, leaving 19 bases between. This CDR3 contains 17 residues. The CDR3 DNA follows: TGTGCCAGCAGCTTGGCCTCGGCAGGGGTTTGGATTTCACCCCTCCACTTT. It translates to CASSLASAGVWISPLHF.

The chain carries TRBV12-3 or TRBV12-4 and TRBJ1-2; D is ambiguous. This CDR3 is built from 11 residues. V lost 2 bases, J lost 10 bases, and 8 bases lay in between. The CDR3: CASSLYLSYTF. In DNA, the CDR3 is TGTGCCAGCAGTTTATACTTGTCCTACACCTTC.

The chain combines TRBV24-1 with TRBJ2-5, with a possible D match to TRBD1 (6 bases). CDR1 KGHDR and CDR2 SFDVKD come from the germline V gene. The CDR3 totals 14 residues. V was shortened by 5 bases and J by 2 bases, with 11 bases between the two germline ends. In nucleotides, the CDR3 is TGTGCCACCAGTGCCTCGGGGACACAAGAGACCCAGTACTTC. This codes for CATSASGTQETQYF.

This rearrangement joins TRBV4-1 to TRBJ2-3; D gene ambiguous. The CDR3 sequence is 13 residues long. CDR1 and CDR2 (germline): MGHRA, YSYEKL. V lost 4 bases to trimming and J lost 5 bases, with 10 bases between them. Here the CDR3 DNA reads TGCGCCAGCAGCCCAACGGCAGGAGATACGCAGTATTTT. It specifies CASSPTAGDTQYF.

The chain combines TRBV6-5 with TRBJ2-3; D not resolved. Germline loops: CDR1 MNHEY, CDR2 SVGAGI. V was clipped by 1 base and J by 2 bases, with 4 bases between them. The CDR3 covers 13 residues. The CDR3 reads CASSYFHTDTQYF. In DNA, the CDR3 is TGTGCCAGCAGTTACTTCCACACAGATACGCAGTATTTT.

This CDR3 reads CASSPGATSGRRPAYNEQFF. The DNA for the CDR3 is TGCGCCAGCAGCCCGGGGGCTACTAGCGGGAGAAGGCCCGCATACAATGAGCAGTTCTTC. The chain combines TRBV5-1 with TRBJ2-1; 11 bases are a match to TRBD2. CDR1 and CDR2 from the germline V gene are SGHRS and YFSETQ. The CDR3 runs to 20 residues. With V trimmed by 4 bases and J by 4 bases, 19 bases remained unmatched.

The rearrangement links TRBV4-3 to TRBJ2-2; D remains unclear. Deletions cut 0 bases from V and 6 bases from J, with 20 bases between. The CDR3 has 18 amino acids. Germline-derived CDR1 and CDR2 are LGHNA and YSLEER. The CDR3 loop is CASSQERSAPLNAGELFF. CDR3 DNA: TGCGCCAGCAGCCAAGAGAGGTCCGCCCCCCTTAACGCCGGGGAGCTGTTTTTT.

The chain couples TRBV18 to TRBJ1-3; possibly TRBD1 for D (6 bases). This CDR3 comprises 16 residues. The germline V gene encodes CDR1 KGHSH and CDR2 LQKENI. Trimming left V 0 bases short and J 4 bases short, with 13 bases between. The DNA of the CDR3 is TGTGCCAGCTCACCACCACAGGGTGAAGACGGAAACACCATATATTTT. Translated, it gives CASSPPQGEDGNTIYF.